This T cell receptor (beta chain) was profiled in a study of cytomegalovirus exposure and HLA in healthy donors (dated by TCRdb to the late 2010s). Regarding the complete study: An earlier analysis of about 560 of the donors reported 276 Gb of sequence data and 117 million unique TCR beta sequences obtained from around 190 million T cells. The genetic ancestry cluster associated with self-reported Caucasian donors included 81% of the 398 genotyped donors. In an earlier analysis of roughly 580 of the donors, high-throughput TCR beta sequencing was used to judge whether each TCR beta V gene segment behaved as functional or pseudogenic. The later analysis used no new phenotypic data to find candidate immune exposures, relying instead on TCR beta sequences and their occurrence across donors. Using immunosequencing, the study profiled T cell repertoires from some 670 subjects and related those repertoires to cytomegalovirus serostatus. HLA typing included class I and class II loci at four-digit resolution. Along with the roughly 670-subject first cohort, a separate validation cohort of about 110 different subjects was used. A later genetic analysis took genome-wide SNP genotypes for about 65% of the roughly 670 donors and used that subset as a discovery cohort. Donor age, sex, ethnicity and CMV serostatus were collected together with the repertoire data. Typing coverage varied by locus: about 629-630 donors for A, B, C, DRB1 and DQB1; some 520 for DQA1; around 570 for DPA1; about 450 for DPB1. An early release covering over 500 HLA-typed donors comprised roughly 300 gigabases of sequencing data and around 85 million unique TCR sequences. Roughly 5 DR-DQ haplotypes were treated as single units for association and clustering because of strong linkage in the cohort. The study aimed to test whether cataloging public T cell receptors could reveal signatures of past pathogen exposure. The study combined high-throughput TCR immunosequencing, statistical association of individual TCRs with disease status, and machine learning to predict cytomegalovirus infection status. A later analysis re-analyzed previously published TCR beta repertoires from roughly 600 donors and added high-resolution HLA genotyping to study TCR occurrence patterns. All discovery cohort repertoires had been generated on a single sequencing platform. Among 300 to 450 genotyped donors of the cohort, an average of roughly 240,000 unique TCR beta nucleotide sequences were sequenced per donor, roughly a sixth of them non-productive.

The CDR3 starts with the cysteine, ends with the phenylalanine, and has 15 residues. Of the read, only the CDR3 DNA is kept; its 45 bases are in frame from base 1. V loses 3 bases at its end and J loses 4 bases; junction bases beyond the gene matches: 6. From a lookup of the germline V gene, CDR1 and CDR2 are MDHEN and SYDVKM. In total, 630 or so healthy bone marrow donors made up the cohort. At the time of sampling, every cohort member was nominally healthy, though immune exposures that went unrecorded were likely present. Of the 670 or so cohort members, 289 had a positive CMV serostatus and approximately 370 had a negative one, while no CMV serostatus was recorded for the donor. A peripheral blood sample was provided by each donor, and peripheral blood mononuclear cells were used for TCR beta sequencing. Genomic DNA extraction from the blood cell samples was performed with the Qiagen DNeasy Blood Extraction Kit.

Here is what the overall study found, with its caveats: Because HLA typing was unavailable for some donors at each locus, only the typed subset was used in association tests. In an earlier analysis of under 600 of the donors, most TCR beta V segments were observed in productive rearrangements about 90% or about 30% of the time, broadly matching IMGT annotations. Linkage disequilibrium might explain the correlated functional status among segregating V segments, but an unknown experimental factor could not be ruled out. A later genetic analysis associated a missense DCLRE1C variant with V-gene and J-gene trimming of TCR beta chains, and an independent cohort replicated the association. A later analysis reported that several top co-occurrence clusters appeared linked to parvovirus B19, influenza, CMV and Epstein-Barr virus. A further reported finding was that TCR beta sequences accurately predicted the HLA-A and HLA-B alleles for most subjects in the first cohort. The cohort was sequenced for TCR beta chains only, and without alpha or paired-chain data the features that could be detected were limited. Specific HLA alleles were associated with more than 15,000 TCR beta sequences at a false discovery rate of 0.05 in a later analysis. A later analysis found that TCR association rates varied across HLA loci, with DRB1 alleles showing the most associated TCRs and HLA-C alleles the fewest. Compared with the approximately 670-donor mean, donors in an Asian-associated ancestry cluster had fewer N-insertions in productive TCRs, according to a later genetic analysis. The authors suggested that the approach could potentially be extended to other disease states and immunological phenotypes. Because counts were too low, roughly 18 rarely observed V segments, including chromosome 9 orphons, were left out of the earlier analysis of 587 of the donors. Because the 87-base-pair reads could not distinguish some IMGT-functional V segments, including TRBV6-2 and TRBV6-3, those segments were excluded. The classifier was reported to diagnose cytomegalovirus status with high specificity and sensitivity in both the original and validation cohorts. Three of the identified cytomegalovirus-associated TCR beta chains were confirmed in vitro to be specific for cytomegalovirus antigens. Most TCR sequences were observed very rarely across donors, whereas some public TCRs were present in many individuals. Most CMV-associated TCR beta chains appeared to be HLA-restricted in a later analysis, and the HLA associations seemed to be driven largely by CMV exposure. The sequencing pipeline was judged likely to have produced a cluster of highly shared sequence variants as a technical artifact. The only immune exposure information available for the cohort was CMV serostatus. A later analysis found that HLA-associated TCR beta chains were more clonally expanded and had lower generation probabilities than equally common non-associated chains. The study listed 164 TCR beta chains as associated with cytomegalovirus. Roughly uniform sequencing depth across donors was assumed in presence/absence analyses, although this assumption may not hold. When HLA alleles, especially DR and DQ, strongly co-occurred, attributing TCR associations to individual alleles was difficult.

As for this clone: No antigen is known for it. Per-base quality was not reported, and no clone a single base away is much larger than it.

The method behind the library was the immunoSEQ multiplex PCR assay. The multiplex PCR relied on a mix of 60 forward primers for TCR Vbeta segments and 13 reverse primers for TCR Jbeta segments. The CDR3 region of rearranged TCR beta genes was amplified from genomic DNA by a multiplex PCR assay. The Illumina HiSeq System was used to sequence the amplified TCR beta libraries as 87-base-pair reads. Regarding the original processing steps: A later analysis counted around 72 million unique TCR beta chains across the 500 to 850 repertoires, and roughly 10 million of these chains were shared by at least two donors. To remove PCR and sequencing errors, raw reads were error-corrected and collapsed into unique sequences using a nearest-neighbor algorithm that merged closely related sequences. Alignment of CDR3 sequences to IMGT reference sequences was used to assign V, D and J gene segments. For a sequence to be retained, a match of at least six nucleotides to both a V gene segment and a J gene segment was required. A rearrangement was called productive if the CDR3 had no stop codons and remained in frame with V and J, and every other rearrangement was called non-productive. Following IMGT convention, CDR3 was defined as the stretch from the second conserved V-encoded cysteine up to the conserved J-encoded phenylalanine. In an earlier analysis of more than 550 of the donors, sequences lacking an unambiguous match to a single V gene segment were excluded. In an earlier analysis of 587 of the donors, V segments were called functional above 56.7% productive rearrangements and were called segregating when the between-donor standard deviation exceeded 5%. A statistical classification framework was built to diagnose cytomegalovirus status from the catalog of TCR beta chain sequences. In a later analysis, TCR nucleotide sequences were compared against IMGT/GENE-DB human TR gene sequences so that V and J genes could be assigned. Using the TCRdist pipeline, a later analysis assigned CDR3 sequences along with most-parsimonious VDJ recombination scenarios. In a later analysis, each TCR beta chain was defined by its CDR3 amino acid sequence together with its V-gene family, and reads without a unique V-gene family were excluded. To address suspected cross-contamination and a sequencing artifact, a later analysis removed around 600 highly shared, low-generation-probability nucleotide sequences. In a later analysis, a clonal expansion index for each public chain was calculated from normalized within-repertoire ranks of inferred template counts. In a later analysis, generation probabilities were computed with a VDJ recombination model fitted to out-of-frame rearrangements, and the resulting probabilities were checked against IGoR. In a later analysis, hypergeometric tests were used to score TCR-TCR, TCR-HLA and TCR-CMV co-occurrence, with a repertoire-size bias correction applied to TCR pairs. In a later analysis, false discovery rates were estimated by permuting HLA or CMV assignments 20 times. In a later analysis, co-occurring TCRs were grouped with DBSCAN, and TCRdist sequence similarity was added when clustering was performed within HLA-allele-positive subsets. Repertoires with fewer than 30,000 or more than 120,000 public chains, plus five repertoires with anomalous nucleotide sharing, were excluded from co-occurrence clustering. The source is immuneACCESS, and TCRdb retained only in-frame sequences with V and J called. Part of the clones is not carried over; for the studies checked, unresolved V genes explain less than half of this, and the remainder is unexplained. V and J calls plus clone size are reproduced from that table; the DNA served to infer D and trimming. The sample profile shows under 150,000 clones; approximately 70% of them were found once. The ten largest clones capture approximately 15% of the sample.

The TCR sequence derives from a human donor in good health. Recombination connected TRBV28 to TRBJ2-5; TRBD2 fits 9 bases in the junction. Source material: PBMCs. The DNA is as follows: TGTGCCAGCAGTTTTGTTGCGGGGGGGAGAGAGACCCAGTACTTC. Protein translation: CASSFVAGGRETQYF.